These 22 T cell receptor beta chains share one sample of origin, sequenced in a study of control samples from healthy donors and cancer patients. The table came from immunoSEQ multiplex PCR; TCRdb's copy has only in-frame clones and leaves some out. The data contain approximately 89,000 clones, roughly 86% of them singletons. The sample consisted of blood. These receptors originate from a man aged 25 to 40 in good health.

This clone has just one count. The CDR3 loop reads CAVTQGNTIYF. The CDR3 coding sequence is TGCGCCGTCACACAGGGAAACACCATATATTTT. This chain connects TRBV5-1 to TRBJ1-3; no reliable D call. V was cut by 10 bases and J by 4 bases, with 9 bases left in between. The CDR3 contains 11 residues. The germline V gene encodes CDR1 SGHRS and CDR2 YFSETQ. Together with reference TRBV5-1 and TRBJ1-3, the CDR3 gives the full variable domain: KAGVTQTPRYLIKTRGQQVTLSCSPISGHRSVSWYQQTPGQGLQFLFEYFSETQRNKGNFPGRFSGRQFSNSRSEMNVSTLELGDSALYLCAVTQGNTIYFGEGSWLTVV.

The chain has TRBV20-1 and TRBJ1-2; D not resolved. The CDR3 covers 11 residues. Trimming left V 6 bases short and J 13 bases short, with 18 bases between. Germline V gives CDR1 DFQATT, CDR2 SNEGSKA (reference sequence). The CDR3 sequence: CSARRSGVPTF. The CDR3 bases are TGCAGTGCCAGAAGATCCGGGGTCCCCACCTTC.

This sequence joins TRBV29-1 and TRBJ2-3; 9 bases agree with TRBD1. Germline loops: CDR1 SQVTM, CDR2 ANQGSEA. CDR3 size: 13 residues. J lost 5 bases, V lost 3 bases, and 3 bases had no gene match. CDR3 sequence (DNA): TGCAGCGTTGAGGGACAGGGAGGAGATACGCAGTATTTT. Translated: CSVEGQGGDTQYF.

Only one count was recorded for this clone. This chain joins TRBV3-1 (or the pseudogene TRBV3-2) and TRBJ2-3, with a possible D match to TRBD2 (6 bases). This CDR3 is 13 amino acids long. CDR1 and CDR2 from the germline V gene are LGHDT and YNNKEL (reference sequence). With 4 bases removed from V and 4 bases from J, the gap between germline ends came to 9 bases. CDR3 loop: CASSPWGADTQYF. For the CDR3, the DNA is TGTGCCAGCAGCCCCTGGGGGGCAGATACGCAGTATTTT.

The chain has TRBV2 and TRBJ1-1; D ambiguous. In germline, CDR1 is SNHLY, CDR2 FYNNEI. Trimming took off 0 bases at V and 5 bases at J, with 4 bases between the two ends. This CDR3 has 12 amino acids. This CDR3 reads CASSEALTEAFF. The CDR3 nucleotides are TGTGCCAGCAGTGAAGCGTTAACTGAAGCTTTCTTT.

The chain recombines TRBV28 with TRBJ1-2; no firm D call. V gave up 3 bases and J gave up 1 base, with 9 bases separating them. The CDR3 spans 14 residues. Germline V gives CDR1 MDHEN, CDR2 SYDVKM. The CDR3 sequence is CASSFPQLNYGYTF. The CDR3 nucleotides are TGTGCCAGCAGTTTTCCCCAGCTTAACTATGGCTACACCTTC.

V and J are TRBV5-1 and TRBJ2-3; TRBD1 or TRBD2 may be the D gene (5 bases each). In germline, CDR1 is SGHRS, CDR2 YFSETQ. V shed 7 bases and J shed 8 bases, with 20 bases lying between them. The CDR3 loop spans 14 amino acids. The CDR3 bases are TGCGCCAGCCTAGGGCGGACACCTGAGGGTACGCAGTATTTT. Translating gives CASLGRTPEGTQYF.

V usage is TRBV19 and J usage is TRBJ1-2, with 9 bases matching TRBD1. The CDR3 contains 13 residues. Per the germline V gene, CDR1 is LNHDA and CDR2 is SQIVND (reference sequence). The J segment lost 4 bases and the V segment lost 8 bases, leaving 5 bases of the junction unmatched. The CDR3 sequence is CASGDRAGYGYTF. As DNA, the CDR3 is TGTGCCAGTGGGGACAGGGCGGGCTATGGCTACACCTTC.

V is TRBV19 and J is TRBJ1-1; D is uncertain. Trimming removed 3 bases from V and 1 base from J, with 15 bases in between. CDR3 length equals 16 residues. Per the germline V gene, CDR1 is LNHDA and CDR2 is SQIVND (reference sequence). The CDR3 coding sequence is TGTGCCAGTAGTATCAACAGTCGGGCGGCGAACACTGAAGCTTTCTTT. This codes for CASSINSRAANTEAFF.

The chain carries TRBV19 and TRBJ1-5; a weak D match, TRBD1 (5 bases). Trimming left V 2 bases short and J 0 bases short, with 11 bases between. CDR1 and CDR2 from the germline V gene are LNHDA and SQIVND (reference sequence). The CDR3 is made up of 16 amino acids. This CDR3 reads CASSIWGGDSNQPQHF. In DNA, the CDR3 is TGTGCCAGTAGTATATGGGGGGGGGATAGCAATCAGCCCCAGCATTTT.

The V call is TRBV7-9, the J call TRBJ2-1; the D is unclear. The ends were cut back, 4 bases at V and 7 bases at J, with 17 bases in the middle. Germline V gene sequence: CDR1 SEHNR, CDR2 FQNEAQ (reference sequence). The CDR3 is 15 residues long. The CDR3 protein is CASSSNSLILNEQFF. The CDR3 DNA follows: TGTGCCAGCAGCTCAAACTCCCTCATCTTAAATGAGCAGTTCTTC.

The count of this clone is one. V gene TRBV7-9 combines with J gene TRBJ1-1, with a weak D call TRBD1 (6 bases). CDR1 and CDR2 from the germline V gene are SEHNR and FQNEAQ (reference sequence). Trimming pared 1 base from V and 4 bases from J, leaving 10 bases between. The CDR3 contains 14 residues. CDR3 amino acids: CASSLVAGATEAFF. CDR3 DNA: TGTGCCAGCAGCTTAGTTGCAGGGGCCACTGAAGCTTTCTTT.

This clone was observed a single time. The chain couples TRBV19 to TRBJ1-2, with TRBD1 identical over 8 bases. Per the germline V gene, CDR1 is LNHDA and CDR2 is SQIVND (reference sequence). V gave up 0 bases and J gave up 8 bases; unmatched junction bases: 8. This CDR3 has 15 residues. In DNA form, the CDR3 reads TGTGCCAGTAGTATAGAGCAGGGGGCGCGAGAAGGCTACACCTTC. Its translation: CASSIEQGAREGYTF. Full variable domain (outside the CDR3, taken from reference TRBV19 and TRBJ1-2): DGGITQSPKYLFRKEGQNVTLSCEQNLNHDAMYWYRQDPGQGLRLIYYSQIVNDFQKGDIAEGYSVSREKKESFPLTVTSAQKNPTAFYLCASSIEQGAREGYTFGSGTRLTVV.

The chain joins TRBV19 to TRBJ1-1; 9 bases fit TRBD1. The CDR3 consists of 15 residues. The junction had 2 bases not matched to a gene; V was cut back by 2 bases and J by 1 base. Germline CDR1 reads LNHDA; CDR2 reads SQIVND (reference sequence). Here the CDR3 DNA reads TGTGCCAGTAGTATAATGGACAGGGGGAACACTGAAGCTTTCTTT. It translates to CASSIMDRGNTEAFF.

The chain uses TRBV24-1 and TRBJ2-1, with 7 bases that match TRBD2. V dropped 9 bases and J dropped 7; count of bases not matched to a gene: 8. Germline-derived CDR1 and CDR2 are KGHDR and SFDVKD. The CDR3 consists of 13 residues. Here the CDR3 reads CATAGGSRNEQFF. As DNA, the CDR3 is TGTGCCACCGCCGGGGGGTCGAGGAATGAGCAGTTCTTC.

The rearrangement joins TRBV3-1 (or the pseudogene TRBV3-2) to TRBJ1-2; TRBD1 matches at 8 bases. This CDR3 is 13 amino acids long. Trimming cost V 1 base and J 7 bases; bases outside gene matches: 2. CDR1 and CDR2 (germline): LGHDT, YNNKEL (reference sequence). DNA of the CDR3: TGTGCCAGCAGCCAAGTCAGGGGGCTTGGCTACACCTTC. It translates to CASSQVRGLGYTF.

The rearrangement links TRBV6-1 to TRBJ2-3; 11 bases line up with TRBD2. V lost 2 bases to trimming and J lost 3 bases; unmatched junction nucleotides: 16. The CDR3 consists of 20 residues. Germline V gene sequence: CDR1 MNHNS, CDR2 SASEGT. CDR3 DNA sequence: TGTGCCAGCAGTGAACTAACTAGCGGGGGCTGGGCTATCGGTACAGATACGCAGTATTTT. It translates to CASSELTSGGWAIGTDTQYF.

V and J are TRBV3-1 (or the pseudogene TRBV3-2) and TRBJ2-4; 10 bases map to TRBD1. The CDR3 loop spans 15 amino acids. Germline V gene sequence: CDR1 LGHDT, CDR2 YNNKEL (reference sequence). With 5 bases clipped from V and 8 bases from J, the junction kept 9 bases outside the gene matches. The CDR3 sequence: CASSSLGTGEHIQYF. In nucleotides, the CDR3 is TGTGCCAGCAGCTCGCTGGGGACAGGGGAACACATTCAGTACTTC.

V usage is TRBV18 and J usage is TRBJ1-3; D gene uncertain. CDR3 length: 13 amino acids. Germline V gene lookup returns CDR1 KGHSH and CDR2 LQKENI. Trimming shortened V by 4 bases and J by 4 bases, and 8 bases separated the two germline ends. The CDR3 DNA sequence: TGTGCCAGCTCACTGGTGGGAGGAAACACCATATATTTT. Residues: CASSLVGGNTIYF.

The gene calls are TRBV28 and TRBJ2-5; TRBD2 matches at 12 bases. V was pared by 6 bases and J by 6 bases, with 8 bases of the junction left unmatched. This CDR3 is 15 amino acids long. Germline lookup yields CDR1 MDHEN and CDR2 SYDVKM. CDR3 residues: CASSPSGGALKTQYF. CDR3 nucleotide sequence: TGTGCCAGCAGCCCTAGCGGGGGGGCCCTGAAGACCCAGTACTTC.

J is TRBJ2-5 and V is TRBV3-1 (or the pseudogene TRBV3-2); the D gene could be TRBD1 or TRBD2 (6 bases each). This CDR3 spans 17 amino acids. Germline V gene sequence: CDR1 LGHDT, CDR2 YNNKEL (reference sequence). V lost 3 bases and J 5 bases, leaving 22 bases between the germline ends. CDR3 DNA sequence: TGTGCCAGCAGCCAGTTCTCGGGGGCCCAATTTGGGGAGACCCAGTACTTC. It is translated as CASSQFSGAQFGETQYF.

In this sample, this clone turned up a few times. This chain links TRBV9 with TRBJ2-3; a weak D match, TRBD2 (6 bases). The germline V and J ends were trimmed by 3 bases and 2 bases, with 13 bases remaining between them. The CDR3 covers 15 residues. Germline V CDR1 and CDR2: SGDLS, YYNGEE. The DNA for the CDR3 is TGTGCCAGCAGCGCCCTTTGGGGGGACACAGATACGCAGTATTTT. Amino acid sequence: CASSALWGDTDTQYF.